This T cell receptor beta chain originates from a study of cytomegalovirus exposure and HLA in healthy donors. The donors were healthy bone marrow donors. With respect to this clone: Its antigen is unidentified.

The PCR made use of 60 Vbeta and 13 Jbeta primers. TCRdb's table, derived via immunoSEQ multiplex PCR, lists solely in-frame clones and lacks some. Of around 130,000 clones detected, around 77% appear once; the ten largest clones hold 5.8%. V dropped 6 bases and J dropped 2 bases, with 11 bases sitting between them. In germline, CDR1 is SQVTM, CDR2 ANQGSEA. CDR3 length: 13 amino acids. Study conclusions and caveats: Later work found most CMV-associated TCR beta chains apparently HLA-restricted. After further analysis at a later stage, 15,000 to 20,000 TCR beta sequences were associated with HLA alleles at 0.05 false discovery rate. Presence/absence analysis assumed near-uniform sequencing depth across donors.

Sequenced input: PBMCs. The chain is built from TRBV29-1 and TRBJ1-3; D possibly corresponds to TRBD1 (6 bases). The TCR sequence derives from a man between 18 and 35 years old in good health and CMV-seropositive. DNA for the CDR3: TGCAGCGTGGAGCAGGGGACTGGAAACACCATATATTTT. Its translation is CSVEQGTGNTIYF.